This T cell receptor beta chain was retrieved from a study of OX40 agonist ivuxolimab in advanced cancers. Across the study: With a range of 23 to 79, age averaged about 58 years, and more than 75% were male.

Clones were read by immunoSEQ multiplex PCR, and TCRdb kept only the in-frame ones, dropping some. The sample shows 75,000 to 100,000 clones, about 90% of them seen only once. Points from the study as a whole: Dose levels from 0.1 to 3.0 mg/kg saw CD4+ and CD8+ blood T cells expand clonally by week 6. The study found that CD8+ T cells averaged more expanded clones than CD4+.

Patients with a history of autoimmune disease or on systemic immunosuppression were excluded. Per germline, CDR1 MDHEN and CDR2 SYDVKM. The length of the CDR3 is 15 residues. V lost 6 bases, J lost 3 bases, and 7 bases stayed unmatched. With respect to this clone: What it binds is not known.

Source: CD4+ or CD8+ T cells sorted from blood, taken in a trial of the OX40 agonist ivuxolimab. This rearrangement joins TRBV28 to TRBJ2-7, with 11 bases that match TRBD1. This TCR came from an adult with an advanced solid tumor such as melanoma, head and neck, liver or kidney cancer. CDR3: CASSPGTGGLYEQYF. The DNA for the CDR3 is TGTGCCAGCAGCCCCGGGACAGGGGGGCTCTACGAGCAGTACTTC.